One sample yielded the 13 T cell receptor beta chains listed below, sequenced in a study of blood T cell repertoires in COVID-19. Using immunoSEQ multiplex PCR, the repertoire was profiled, and TCRdb retains in-frame clones only, with some absent. The sample gives approximately 300,000 clones, more than 80% of which show up once; about 6.8% is in the top ten. Sequencing was carried out using peripheral blood. The receptors come from a woman aged 30 to 39 with COVID-19, enrolled during active disease.

V usage is TRBV9 and J usage is TRBJ1-2; TRBD1 is a possible D gene (5 bases). The CDR3 runs 17 residues. The germline gives CDR1 SGDLS, CDR2 YYNGEE. Trimming stripped 4 bases from V and 3 bases from J, with 22 bases between. The CDR3 here is CASSPVTYPRADYGYTF. CDR3 sequence (DNA): TGTGCCAGCAGCCCTGTCACGTATCCCAGGGCGGACTATGGCTACACCTTC.

The J gene is TRBJ2-2, the V gene TRBV12-5; 8 nucleotides align to TRBD2. This CDR3 has 16 amino acids. V was clipped by 7 bases and J by 1 base; unmatched bases: 8. The germline V gene has CDR1 LGHNT and CDR2 FRNRAP. The CDR3 here is CASALISGKNTGELFF. DNA of the CDR3: TGTGCTAGTGCCCTTATTAGCGGGAAGAACACCGGGGAGCTGTTTTTT.

The chain employs TRBV9 and TRBJ1-3; TRBD1 is a possible D gene (5 bases). Trimming left V 0 bases short and J 0 bases short, with 19 bases between. Germline V gene data show CDR1 as SGDLS and CDR2 as YYNGEE. CDR3 size: 19 residues. CDR3 nucleotides: TGTGCCAGCAGCGTAGTTGGTGTTGGGGCCGGCAGCTCTGGAAACACCATATATTTT. Residues: CASSVVGVGAGSSGNTIYF.

V is TRBV4-2 and J is TRBJ2-7; no firm D call. Germline assignment: CDR1 LGHNA and CDR2 YNFKEQ. V lost 4 bases and J lost 0, with 4 bases in between. The CDR3 runs to 12 residues. CDR3 nucleotide sequence: TGTGCCAGCAGCCCTAGCTCCTACGAGCAGTACTTC. It is translated as CASSPSSYEQYF.

The chain couples TRBV27 to TRBJ2-2; weak D call: TRBD2 (5 bases). This CDR3 spans 13 amino acids. V lost 7 bases to trimming and J lost 7 bases, with 13 bases between them. Germline V gene sequence: CDR1 MNHEY, CDR2 SMNVEV (reference sequence). In DNA, the CDR3 is TGTGCCAGCAAGGCGAGGGATCTCGGGGAGCTGTTTTTT. It specifies CASKARDLGELFF.

This chain uses TRBV6-6 with TRBJ2-2; 10 bases are shared with TRBD1. With 6 bases clipped from V and 5 bases from J, the junction kept 6 bases outside the gene matches. The CDR3 runs to 15 residues. CDR1 MNHNY and CDR2 SVGAGI come from the germline V gene (reference sequence). The CDR3 sequence is CASSLDRGRTGELFF. CDR3 nucleotide sequence: TGTGCCAGCAGCCTTGACAGGGGGCGAACCGGGGAGCTGTTTTTT.

V is TRBV2 and J is TRBJ1-2, with 7 bases identical to TRBD1. The CDR3 is made up of 13 amino acids. Germline V gene sequence: CDR1 SNHLY, CDR2 FYNNEI. V lost 6 bases to trimming and J lost 1 base; unmatched junction nucleotides: 2. The CDR3 DNA reads as TGTGCCAGCAGCGGGGACAGTAACTATGGCTACACCTTC. This codes for CASSGDSNYGYTF.

The chain has TRBV15 and TRBJ2-2, with TRBD2 matching 8 bases. With V trimmed by 5 bases and J by 3 bases, 8 bases remained unmatched. From germline, CDR1 is LNHNV and CDR2 YYDKDF (reference sequence). CDR3 length: 16 residues. The chain's CDR3 is CATSPREGAYTGELFF. Written as DNA, the CDR3 is TGTGCCACCAGCCCACGGGAGGGCGCGTACACCGGGGAGCTGTTTTTT.

The rearrangement uses TRBV5-5 and TRBJ2-7; TRBD1 matches 9 bases. Germline values: CDR1 SGHKS, CDR2 YYEKEE (reference sequence). CDR3 length: 15 amino acids. With 5 bases clipped from V and 2 bases from J, the junction kept 8 bases outside the gene matches. CDR3 region: CASSRRTGETYEQYF. CDR3 DNA sequence: TGTGCCAGCAGTCGACGGACAGGGGAGACCTACGAGCAGTACTTC.

The chain recombines TRBV19 with TRBJ2-7; 8 nucleotides align to TRBD2. CDR1 is LNHDA and CDR2 is SQIVND in the germline V gene (reference sequence). The length of the CDR3 is 14 residues. V shed 3 bases and J 2 bases; nucleotides not matched to a gene: 3. CDR3 sequence: CASSMTAGAYEQYF. CDR3 sequence (DNA): TGTGCCAGTAGTATGACAGCGGGAGCCTACGAGCAGTACTTC.

This clone has more than one count but fewer than ten. V usage is TRBV7-2 and J usage is TRBJ1-6, with a possible D match to TRBD1 (6 bases). Germline V lookup: CDR1 SGHTA, CDR2 FQGNSA. This CDR3 is 15 amino acids long. The germline V and J ends were trimmed by 5 bases and 9 bases, with 17 bases remaining between them. CDR3 residues: CASSDRRQNGSPLHF. The CDR3 nucleotides read TGTGCCAGCAGCGACAGGAGACAGAATGGTTCACCCCTCCACTTT.

V is TRBV28 and J is TRBJ2-2, with TRBD2 matching over 13 bases. The germline V gene has CDR1 MDHEN and CDR2 SYDVKM. The CDR3 is 16 amino acids. The V segment lost 6 bases and the J segment 6 bases; nucleotides outside the gene matches: 7. CDR3 bases: TGTGCCAGCAGCCGGACTAGCGGGAGTCTGCCCGGGGAGCTGTTTTTT. This gives the protein CASSRTSGSLPGELFF.

The CDR3 here is CATRSGTGAEKLFF. DNA for the CDR3: TGCGCCACCCGGTCCGGGACAGGGGCTGAAAAACTGTTTTTT. The chain uses TRBV5-1 and TRBJ1-4; 10 bases match TRBD1. The CDR3 has 14 residues. V lost 9 bases, J lost 7 bases, and 9 bases stayed unmatched. The germline CDR1 and CDR2 sequences are SGHRS and YFSETQ.